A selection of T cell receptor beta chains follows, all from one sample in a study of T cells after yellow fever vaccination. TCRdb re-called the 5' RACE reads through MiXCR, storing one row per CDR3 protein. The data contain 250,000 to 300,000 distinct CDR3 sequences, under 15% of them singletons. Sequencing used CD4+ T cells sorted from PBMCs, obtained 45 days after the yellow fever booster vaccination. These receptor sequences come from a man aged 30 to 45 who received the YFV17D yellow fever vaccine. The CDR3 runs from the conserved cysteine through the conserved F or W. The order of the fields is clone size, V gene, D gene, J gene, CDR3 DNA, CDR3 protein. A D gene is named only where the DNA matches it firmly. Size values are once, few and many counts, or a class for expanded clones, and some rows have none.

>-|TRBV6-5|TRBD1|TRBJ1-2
TGTGCCAGCACCTTGGACAGGGGGCGTGATGGCTACACCTTC
CASTLDRGRDGYTF
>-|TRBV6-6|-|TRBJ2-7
TGTGCCAGCAGCCTGGGGCGGGCGGGAGAGCAGTACTTC
CASSLGRAGEQYF
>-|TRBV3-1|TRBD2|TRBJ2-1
TGTGCCAGCAGCCATTCCGCCTTGACTAGCGGGTTTTCCAATGAGCAGTTCTTC
CASSHSALTSGFSNEQFF
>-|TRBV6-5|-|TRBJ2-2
TGTGCCAGCAGTTACTTCGGGAACACCGGGGAGCTGTTTTTT
CASSYFGNTGELFF
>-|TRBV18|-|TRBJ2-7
TGTGCCAGCTCACCGGGGGTAAACCCTTCCGAGCAGTACTTC
CASSPGVNPSEQYF
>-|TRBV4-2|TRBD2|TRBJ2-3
TGTGCCAGCAGCCATCAAACGGGGGGTCGGGCAGATACGCAGTATTTT
CASSHQTGGRADTQYF
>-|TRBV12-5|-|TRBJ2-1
TGTGCTAGTGGCGGAAGGGAGCAGTTCTTC
CASGGREQFF
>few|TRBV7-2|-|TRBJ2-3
TGTGCCAGCACCGTGCGTGGCACAGATACGCAGTATTTT
CASTVRGTDTQYF
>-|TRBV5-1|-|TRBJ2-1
TGCGCCAGCAGCTTGTCAGCCCAAAGCTCCTACAATGAGCAGTTCTTC
CASSLSAQSSYNEQFF
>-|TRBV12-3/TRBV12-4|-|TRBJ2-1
TGTGCCAGCAGTTTTCGGGTTAGGGTGTACAATGAGCAGTTCTTC
CASSFRVRVYNEQFF
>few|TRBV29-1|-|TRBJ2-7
TGCAGCGTTGATTTAGGCGGCTACGAGCAGTACTTC
CSVDLGGYEQYF
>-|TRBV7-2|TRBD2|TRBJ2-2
TGTGCCAGCAGTGGACTAGCGGGAACCTCCCACACCGGGGAGCTGTTTTTT
CASSGLAGTSHTGELFF
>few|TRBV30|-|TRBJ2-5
TGTGCCTGGAGTAAACGACTACTGCAAGAGACCCAGTACTTC
CAWSKRLLQETQYF
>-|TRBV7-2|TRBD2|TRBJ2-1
TGTGCCAGCTCGGCGACTAGCGGTTACAATGAGCAGTTCTTC
CASSATSGYNEQFF
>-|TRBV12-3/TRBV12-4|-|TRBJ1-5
TGTGCCAGCAGCATGAATAGCAATCAGCCCCAGCATTTT
CASSMNSNQPQHF
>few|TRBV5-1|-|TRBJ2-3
TGCGCCAGCAGCTTGTCAGACAGCTCCGATAGGTATTTT
CASSLSDSSDRYF
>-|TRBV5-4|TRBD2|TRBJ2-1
TGTGCCAGCGGGGGGACTAGCTACTACAATGAGCAGTTCTTC
CASGGTSYYNEQFF
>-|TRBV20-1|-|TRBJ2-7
TGCAGTGCTAGTAAGGCACCGGACCCCTACGAGCAGTACTTC
CSASKAPDPYEQYF
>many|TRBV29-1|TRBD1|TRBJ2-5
TGCAGCGGGGGGACAGGGACGAAGACCCAGTACTTC
CSGGTGTKTQYF
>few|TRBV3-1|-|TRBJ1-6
TGTGCCAGCAGCAAAGGACAAAATAATTCACCCCTCCACTTT
CASSKGQNNSPLHF
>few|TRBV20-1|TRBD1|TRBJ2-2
TGCAGTGCTTCTAAGGGGGCCGTCACCGGGGAGCTGTTTTTT
CSASKGAVTGELFF
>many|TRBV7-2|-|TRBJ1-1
TGTGCCAGCAGCTGGGGGGGGAACACTGAAGCTTTCTTT
CASSWGGNTEAFF
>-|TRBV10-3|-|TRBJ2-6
TGTGCCATCAGGGCCGGGCAGGCTGGGGCCAACGTCCTGACTTTC
CAIRAGQAGANVLTF
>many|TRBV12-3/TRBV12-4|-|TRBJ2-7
TGTGCCAGCAGTTCTGATCCCCCCTACGAGCAGTACTTC
CASSSDPPYEQYF
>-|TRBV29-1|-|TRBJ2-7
TGCAGCGCTGGCAGGGGCCACGAGCAGTACTTC
CSAGRGHEQYF
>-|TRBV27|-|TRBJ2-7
TGTGCCAGCAGCCAGTCGACAGGTGGGGGCGAGCAGTACTTC
CASSQSTGGGEQYF
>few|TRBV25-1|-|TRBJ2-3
TGTGCCAGCAGTGAATACCGCCTGGGACAAAGGCATACGCAGTATTTT
CASSEYRLGQRHTQYF
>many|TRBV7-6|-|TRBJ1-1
TGTGCCAGCAGCTTGCAGGGGCGAGGCGGCTCAGCTTTCTTT
CASSLQGRGGSAFF
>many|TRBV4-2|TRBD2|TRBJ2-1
TGTGCCAGCAGGGGGACTAGTGGCCTAGATGAGCAGTTCTTC
CASRGTSGLDEQFF
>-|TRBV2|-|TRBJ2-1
TGTGCCAGCAGTGAATCGGCTAGCGTTTACAATGAGCAGTTCTTC
CASSESASVYNEQFF
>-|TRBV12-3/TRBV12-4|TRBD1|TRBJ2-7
TGTGCCAGCAGTTTAGAGGGGGCAGTTAGCGACGAGCAGTACTTC
CASSLEGAVSDEQYF
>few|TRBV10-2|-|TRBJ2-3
TGCGCCAGCAGTGAGGAAGCAGGGGGCACAGATACGCAGTATTTT
CASSEEAGGTDTQYF
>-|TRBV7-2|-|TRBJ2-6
TGTGCCAGCAGCCCAAGCCCCTCGGGGTCTGGGGCCAACGTCCTGACTTTC
CASSPSPSGSGANVLTF
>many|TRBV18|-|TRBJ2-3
TGTGCCAGCTCGGACCGCACAGATACGCAGTATTTT
CASSDRTDTQYF
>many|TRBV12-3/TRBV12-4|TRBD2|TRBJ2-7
TGTGCCAGCAGCCTAGCGGGAGAACTCTACGAGCAGTACTTC
CASSLAGELYEQYF
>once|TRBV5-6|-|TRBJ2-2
TGTGCCAGCGGCCCCCGGCTCACCGGGGAGCTGTTTTTT
CASGPRLTGELFF
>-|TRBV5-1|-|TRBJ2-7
TGCGCCAGCAGCTTGGAGCTGCGCTACGAGCAGTACTTC
CASSLELRYEQYF
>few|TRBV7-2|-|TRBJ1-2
TGTGCCAGCAGCTTTACAGAAAACTATGGCTACACCTTC
CASSFTENYGYTF
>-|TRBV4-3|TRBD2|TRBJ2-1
TGCGCCAGCAGCCAAGAAGCTAGCGGGAGGGTCTACAATGAGCAGTTCTTC
CASSQEASGRVYNEQFF
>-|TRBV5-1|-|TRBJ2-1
TGCGCCAGCAGCCCTGGGGAGTATGAGCAGTTCTTC
CASSPGEYEQFF
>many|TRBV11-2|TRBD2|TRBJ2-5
TGTGCCAGCAGCCAAGGGACTAGCGGGAGGGCCTCACAAGAGACCCAGTACTTC
CASSQGTSGRASQETQYF
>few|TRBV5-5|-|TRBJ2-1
TGTGCCAGCAGCTGGTTACCGGAGACTAATGAGCAGTTCTTC
CASSWLPETNEQFF
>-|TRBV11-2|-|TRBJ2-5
TGTGCCAGCAGCTTAGGGACCTTCGGGTGGGGGTGGACCCAGTACTTC
CASSLGTFGWGWTQYF
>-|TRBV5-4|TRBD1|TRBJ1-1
TGTGCCAGCAGCTATCCCGGGACAGAGAACACTGAAGCTTTCTTT
CASSYPGTENTEAFF
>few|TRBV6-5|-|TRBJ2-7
TGTGCCAGCAGTTATGGCGGAGGGGCCTACGAGCAGTACTTC
CASSYGGGAYEQYF
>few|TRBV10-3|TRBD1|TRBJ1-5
TGTGCCATCAGTGCCGACAGGGGTGGCAATCAGCCCCAGCATTTT
CAISADRGGNQPQHF
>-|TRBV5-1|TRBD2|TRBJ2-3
TGCGCCAGCAGCTTCCAACCTAGCGGAGCCCTTAGCACAGATACGCAGTATTTT
CASSFQPSGALSTDTQYF
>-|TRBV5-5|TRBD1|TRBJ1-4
TGTGCCAGCAGCTCCGAGACAGGGCAGAATGAAAAACTGTTTTTT
CASSSETGQNEKLFF
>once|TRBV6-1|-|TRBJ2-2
TGTGCCAGCAGCCCCCCAGACAGGAACACCGGGGAGCTGTTTTTT
CASSPPDRNTGELFF
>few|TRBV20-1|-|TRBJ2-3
TGCAGTGCTCACCGTTCCCAAGATACGCAGTATTTT
CSAHRSQDTQYF